The entry below gives a single TCR beta chain sequence along with its context. No antigen is known for it. The sample comes from a study of T cells in Graves' hyperthyroidism and ophthalmopathy. Study results and caveats: Ophthalmopathy could be told apart from stable hyperthyroidism with a 13 V-J model.

Uncontrolled infection, other autoimmune disease, pregnancy or lactation led to exclusion. Each diagnosis drew on symptoms, thyroxine, TRAb, thyroid ultrasound and orbital computed tomography findings. The CDR3 extends over 15 amino acids. Trimming took 8 bases from V and 2 from J, leaving 13 bases between them. From RNA transcripts, TCR beta CDR3 regions were amplified. First-round RT-PCR targeting the TCR CDR3 was performed with the HTBI primer set. MiXCR was run by TCRdb on the multiplex PCR reads, yielding one entry per CDR3 protein. The table has almost 600,000 distinct CDR3 sequences, 14% seen once.

The receptor was isolated from a woman younger than 45 with Graves' hyperthyroidism that later progressed to Graves' ophthalmopathy. The chain is built from TRBV12-3 or TRBV12-4 and TRBJ1-6; D is perhaps TRBD1 (5 bases). Sequenced input: blood. The CDR3, as DNA: TGTGCCAGCCGTCGGGAGGGGACCTATAATTCACCCCTCCACTTT. Translation: CASRREGTYNSPLHF.